These T cell receptor beta chains were read from a single sample in a study of blood T cells in healthy people across ages. Each CDR3 protein gets one entry after TCRdb re-called the 5' RACE reads with MiXCR. The sample has around 1.5 million distinct CDR3 sequences; around 36% are singletons. Sequencing was done on a sample of blood. These TCRs come from a woman younger than 45 in good health. CDR3s include the opening cysteine and the closing phenylalanine or tryptophan. D genes are given only for firm matches. The listing skips clone size in some rows; elsewhere it reads once, few, many or a size class.

j_call v_call d_call clone_size cdr3_nt cdr3_aa
TRBJ2-7 TRBV30 TRBD1 NA TGTGCCTGGAGTCTTACAGGGGCCTACGAGCAGTACTTC CAWSLTGAYEQYF
TRBJ1-1 TRBV20-1 NA NA TGCAGTGCTGCTTTGGCCGGTTCGGAAGCTTTCTTT CSAALAGSEAFF
TRBJ2-5 TRBV11-1 NA many TGTGCCAGCAGCCCTGGGACCCTAGCGTTCCAAGAGACCCAGTACTTC CASSPGTLAFQETQYF
TRBJ1-5 TRBV24-1 NA few TGTGCCACCAGTGACTACAGGGCTCGACAGCCCCAGCATTTT CATSDYRARQPQHF
TRBJ2-3 TRBV7-9 TRBD2 many TGTGCCAGCAGCTTCGATCGGGGGGGCCAAACAGATACGCAGTATTTT CASSFDRGGQTDTQYF
TRBJ1-4 TRBV3-1 NA NA TGTGCCAGCAGCCCATTGGAAGCCTCCGAAAAACTGTTTTTT CASSPLEASEKLFF
TRBJ2-1 TRBV19 TRBD2 NA TGTGCCAGTAGTATAGATCCCGCGGGGGGTTACAATGAGCAGTTCTTC CASSIDPAGGYNEQFF
TRBJ2-5 TRBV6-5 NA NA TGTGCCAGTGCACGATACCAAGAGACCCAGTACTTC CASARYQETQYF
TRBJ2-5 TRBV12-3/TRBV12-4 NA few TGTGCCAGCAGTTTTGGGCTGGGGCAGCAAGAGACCCAGTACTTC CASSFGLGQQETQYF
TRBJ1-5 TRBV30 NA NA TGTGCCTGGAGTGAGGGAAATCAGCCCCAGCATTTT CAWSEGNQPQHF
TRBJ1-1 TRBV7-9 NA NA TGTGCCAGCAACCCGTGGGGGCTGGGCACTGAAGCTTTCTTT CASNPWGLGTEAFF
TRBJ2-5 TRBV7-8 NA few TGTGCCAGCAGCGCGTCGGGACCGCAGGGAGCCCAGTACTTC CASSASGPQGAQYF
TRBJ2-1 TRBV27 NA NA TGTGCCAGCAGTTCATCTAGCGTTCATGAGCAGTTCTTC CASSSSSVHEQFF
TRBJ2-1 TRBV27 NA few TGTGCCAGCAGAAGGACAGCGCTGAGCTCCTACAATGAGCAGTTCTTC CASRRTALSSYNEQFF
TRBJ2-7 TRBV5-1 NA NA TGCGCCAGCAGCTTGTATGACGGCTACGAGCAGTACTTC CASSLYDGYEQYF
TRBJ2-7 TRBV5-5 TRBD1 NA TGTGCCAGCAGCTGGCAGGGGGCTGCCCCCTCCTACGAGCAGTACTTC CASSWQGAAPSYEQYF
TRBJ2-7 TRBV27 TRBD2 NA TGTGCCAGCAGTCAACCTTTGACTAGCGGGAATTACGAGCAGTACTTC CASSQPLTSGNYEQYF
TRBJ2-5 TRBV12-5 NA few TGTGCTAGTGGTTTGGTTGGGCGGGGCCCCGAAGAGACCCAGTACTTC CASGLVGRGPEETQYF
TRBJ1-5 TRBV4-2 TRBD1 NA TGTGCCAGCAGCCGAACGGACAGGGGCAATCAGCCCCAGCATTTT CASSRTDRGNQPQHF
TRBJ2-1 TRBV6-2/TRBV6-3 NA NA TGTGCCAGCAGCCCAGCTCGTGAGCAGTTCTTC CASSPAREQFF
TRBJ1-4 TRBV27 NA few TGTGCCAGCAGTTTCACGACAGGTCTGGGTGAAAAACTGTTTTTT CASSFTTGLGEKLFF
TRBJ2-7 TRBV7-3 TRBD2 few TGTGCCAGCAGCCCGGGACTAGCGGCGCCCAGCGAGCAGTACTTC CASSPGLAAPSEQYF
TRBJ2-4 TRBV20-1 NA few TGCAGTGCTAGAGACTGGGGGGGCAGGGAAGGAAACATTCAGTACTTC CSARDWGGREGNIQYF
TRBJ2-5 TRBV20-1 NA few TGCAGTGGGCAGGGGAAGCTCCTAAGAGAGACCCAGTACTTC CSGQGKLLRETQYF
TRBJ2-1 TRBV6-9 TRBD1 few TGTGCCAGCGGGAAAGATCCGGGACAGTACAATGAGCAGTTCTTC CASGKDPGQYNEQFF
TRBJ2-5 TRBV27 NA NA TGTGCCAGCAGTTTCTCCCCCTCAGTTGGAGAGACCCAGTACTTC CASSFSPSVGETQYF